These 2 T cell receptor beta chains were all obtained from the same sample, sequenced in a study of blood T cell repertoires in COVID-19. Assay used: immunoSEQ multiplex PCR; TCRdb lists only in-frame clones, some missing. The table has about 220,000 clones, approximately 86% seen once. The sample taken for sequencing was peripheral blood. Receptors were obtained from a woman of 80 years or more with acute or convalescent COVID-19.

V usage is TRBV7-9 and J usage is TRBJ1-5; D gene unclear. There are 14 residues in the CDR3. V gave up 1 base and J gave up 6 bases, with 10 bases separating them. CDR1 is SEHNR and CDR2 is FQNEAQ in the germline V gene (reference sequence). CDR3 nucleotide sequence: TGTGCCAGCAGCTTAGTTTCATCGGGTCAGCCCCAGCATTTT. It yields the protein CASSLVSSGQPQHF.

The rearrangement joins TRBV6-2 or TRBV6-3 to TRBJ2-7, with 9 bases lining up with TRBD1. Germline lookup yields CDR1 MNHEY and CDR2 SVGEGT. The CDR3 runs to 19 residues. With V trimmed by 3 bases and J by 3 bases, 18 bases remained unmatched. CDR3 loop: CASSYQSGTGRVKVYEQYF. The CDR3 bases are TGTGCCAGCAGTTATCAGAGCGGGACAGGGCGAGTAAAAGTCTACGAGCAGTACTTC.